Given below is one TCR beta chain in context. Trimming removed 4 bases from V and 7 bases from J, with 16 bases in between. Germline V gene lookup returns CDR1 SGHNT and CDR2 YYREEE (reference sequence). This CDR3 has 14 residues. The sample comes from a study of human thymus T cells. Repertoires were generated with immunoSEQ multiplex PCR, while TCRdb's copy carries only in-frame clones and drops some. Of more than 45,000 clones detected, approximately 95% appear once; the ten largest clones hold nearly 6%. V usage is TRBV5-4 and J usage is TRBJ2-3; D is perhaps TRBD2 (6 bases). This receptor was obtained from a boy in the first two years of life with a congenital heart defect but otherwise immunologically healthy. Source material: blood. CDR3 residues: CASSPGAGSHTQYF. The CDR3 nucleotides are TGTGCCAGCAGCCCCGGGGCCGGGAGCCATACGCAGTATTTT.